A single sample is the source of the 9 T cell receptor beta chains below, sequenced in a study of beta chain features in type 1 diabetes. The authors reverse transcribed all of the isolated RNA, so sequencing captured expressed TCRB transcripts. The method was immunoSEQ multiplex PCR; TCRdb's version includes in-frame clones alone and lacks a portion of them. The sample shows 120,000 to 150,000 clones, about 10% of them seen only once. Sequences were obtained from naive CD4+ T cells from blood. Source of these receptors: a man aged 18 to 29 in good health.

This clone has a count of ten or more. The V gene is TRBV10-3, the J gene TRBJ2-1; 7 bases are a match to TRBD1. The V gene end was trimmed by 8 bases and the J gene end by 8 bases; junction bases not matched to a gene: 3. CDR1 is ENHRY, CDR2 SYGVKD, per germline. This CDR3 region has 11 residues. The CDR3 DNA follows: TGTGCCATCGCTGACAGGGATGAGCAGTTCTTC. Translating gives CAIADRDEQFF.

This clone turned up a few times. V is TRBV5-1 and J is TRBJ2-3, with D tentatively TRBD2 (6 bases). V was pared by 6 bases and J by 0 bases, with 11 bases between. Germline values: CDR1 SGHRS, CDR2 YFSETQ. The CDR3 sequence is 14 residues long. CDR3 in DNA: TGCGCCAGCAAGGAGGGCACAAGCACAGATACGCAGTATTTT. It specifies CASKEGTSTDTQYF.

The V gene is TRBV7-9, the J gene TRBJ1-1, with TRBD1 matching 8 bases. Germline V gene data show CDR1 as SEHNR and CDR2 as FQNEAQ (reference sequence). J was trimmed by 7 bases and V by 1 base; bases with no gene match: 2. The CDR3 consists of 13 residues. The chain's CDR3 is CASSLDTGGEAFF. CDR3 coding DNA: TGTGCCAGCAGCTTAGACACAGGGGGTGAAGCTTTCTTT.

The chain uses TRBV19 and TRBJ2-3, with 8 positions matching TRBD2. This CDR3 is 15 amino acids long. Trimming at V came to 9 bases and at J to 4 bases, leaving 12 bases not matched to a gene. Germline lookup yields CDR1 LNHDA and CDR2 SQIVND (reference sequence). The CDR3 here is CASGPGGGRSDTQYF. The DNA of the CDR3 is TGTGCCAGCGGTCCGGGGGGGGGCCGTTCAGATACGCAGTATTTT.

In its sample, this clone was seen many times. This chain uses TRBV18 with TRBJ1-1; D is perhaps TRBD1 (6 bases). CDR1 is KGHSH and CDR2 is LQKENI in the germline V gene. Trimming shortened V by 0 bases and J by 0 bases, and 8 bases separated the two germline ends. The CDR3 covers 15 residues. The CDR3 DNA reads TGTGCCAGCTCACCACCGTCAGGGGTGAACACTGAAGCTTTCTTT. This gives the protein CASSPPSGVNTEAFF.

For this clone: The identical CDR3 is also encoded by other nucleotide sequences in the sample. This chain connects TRBV5-6 to TRBJ2-3, with TRBD2 matching over 7 bases. The germline CDR1 and CDR2 sequences are SGHDT and YYEEEE. The CDR3 is made up of 15 amino acids. Trimming removed 0 bases from V and 3 bases from J; junction bases left unmatched: 4. The CDR3 sequence is CASSLGGGGTDTQYF. CDR3 nucleotide sequence: TGTGCCAGCAGCTTGGGTGGGGGGGGGACAGATACGCAGTATTTT.

The rearrangement joins TRBV7-8 to TRBJ2-6; possibly TRBD2 for D (5 bases). This CDR3 is 17 amino acids long. The V gene lost 5 bases and the J gene lost 0 bases, with 14 bases spanning the gap. Per germline, CDR1 SGHVS and CDR2 FQNEAQ. CDR3 nucleotides: TGTGCCAGCAGCGCCCGGGAAAGACCCTCTGGGGCCAACGTCCTGACTTTC. This encodes CASSARERPSGANVLTF.

The sample holds a few counts of this clone. The V gene is TRBV4-1, the J gene TRBJ2-7; D uncertain. V was shortened by 0 bases and J by 9 bases, with 12 bases between the two germline ends. Germline CDR1 and CDR2: MGHRA and YSYEKL. The CDR3 is 13 residues long. Here the CDR3 reads CASSQDLVRAQYF. The CDR3 nucleotides read TGCGCCAGCAGCCAAGATCTAGTCCGAGCGCAGTACTTC.

A few counts support this clone. The chain employs TRBV5-1 and TRBJ2-2; TRBD2 matches 7 bases. The V and J ends lost 1 base and 6 bases, in that order; junction bases with no gene match: 3. The germline CDR1 and CDR2 sequences are SGHRS and YFSETQ. The CDR3 covers 14 residues. The CDR3 spells CASSLTSAAGELFF. The CDR3 DNA sequence: TGCGCCAGCAGCTTGACTAGCGCGGCCGGGGAGCTGTTTTTT.